The clone carrying this T cell receptor beta chain was seen repeatedly, ten times or more. What it binds is not known. This sample stems from a study of T cells after yellow fever vaccination. Across the study: Those fractions that held only low numbers of cells were prepared using the SMART-Seq v4 Ultra Low Input RNA kit. Notes on the study in general: Weaker overall, the secondary response nonetheless peaked faster (day 5 versus 15). Most primary-vaccination clones reappeared after the booster (approximately 95% CD4, roughly 88% CD8).

The study made its TCR cDNA through 5'RACE template switching. That step introduced a universal primer site along with UMIs. TCRdb independently ran MiXCR on the 5' RACE reads; one entry per CDR3 protein. The sample includes about 170,000 distinct CDR3 sequences, approximately 10% of them seen just once. Germline loops: CDR1 SGHRS, CDR2 YFSETQ. CDR3 length: 14 amino acids. J lost 4 bases, V lost 2 bases, and 5 bases had no gene match. This clonotype was obtained from a man between 18 and 35 years old who received the YFV17D yellow fever vaccine. The V and J genes are TRBV5-1 and TRBJ1-1, with 7 bases lining up with TRBD1. Source: CD8+ T cells sorted from PBMCs, taken 15 days after the yellow fever booster vaccination. CDR3 amino acids: CASSFRTGGTEAFF. The CDR3 DNA is TGCGCCAGCAGCTTCAGGACAGGAGGCACTGAAGCTTTCTTT.